This entry concerns a single T cell receptor (beta chain). Its antigen remains unidentified. There are no base qualities to consult, and no much larger clone falls within one base. In total, roughly 670 healthy bone marrow donors made up the cohort. All cohort members were sampled while nominally healthy, although unrecorded immune exposures were likely present. The donor was CMV seropositive and was included in the group of 250 to 350 seropositive cohort members. Every donor gave a peripheral blood sample, and the peripheral blood mononuclear cells from that sample were used for TCR beta sequencing. Genomic DNA extraction from the blood cell samples was performed with the Qiagen DNeasy Blood Extraction Kit. These data belong to a study of cytomegalovirus exposure and HLA in healthy donors (dated 2017 in TCRdb). As for the study more broadly: An earlier analysis of roughly 610 of the donors reported 276 Gb of sequence data and 90 million to 120 million unique TCR beta sequences obtained from around 180 million T cells. Typing coverage varied by locus: 629-630 donors for A, B, C, DRB1 and DQB1; approximately 500 for DQA1; about 570 for DPA1; 450 to 480 for DPB1. Using immunosequencing, the study profiled T cell repertoires from fewer than 700 subjects and related those repertoires to cytomegalovirus serostatus. Four to six DR-DQ haplotypes were handled as single units for association and clustering, since linkage in the cohort was strong. Along with the approximately 650-subject first cohort, a separate validation cohort of about 110 different subjects was used. On average, over 200,000 unique TCR beta nucleotide sequences were sequenced per donor among 398 genotyped donors of the cohort, with roughly 18% of those sequences being non-productive. A later genetic analysis used genome-wide SNP genotypes for about 65% of the 666 donors, treating that subset as a discovery cohort. The study aimed to test whether signatures of past pathogen exposure could be identified by cataloging public T cell receptors. To decide whether each TCR beta V gene segment behaved as functional or pseudogenic, an earlier analysis of approximately 590 of the donors relied on high-throughput TCR beta sequencing. All discovery cohort repertoires had been generated on a single sequencing platform. An early release that covered 640 HLA-typed donors contained 300 to 350 gigabases of sequencing data and about 84 million unique TCR sequences. The later analysis used no new phenotypic data to find candidate immune exposures, relying instead on TCR beta sequences and their occurrence across donors. Of the 398 genotyped donors, less than 85% were placed in the genetic ancestry cluster associated with self-reported Caucasian donors. To predict cytomegalovirus infection status, the study combined high-throughput TCR immunosequencing, statistical association of individual TCRs with disease status, and machine learning. A later analysis re-examined previously published TCR beta repertoires from several hundred donors and added high-resolution HLA genotyping to investigate patterns of TCR occurrence. Both class I and class II loci were covered by HLA typing, at four-digit resolution. Donor age, sex, ethnicity and CMV serostatus were compiled alongside the repertoire data.

Sequences SQVTM (CDR1) and ANQGSEA (CDR2) are obtained from the germline V gene. The germline V end is reduced by 6 bases and the J end by 4 bases; junction bases left unmatched: 7. Including cysteine and phenylalanine, the CDR3 has 14 amino acids. Only the CDR3 DNA stays, 42 bases, in frame from base 1. Library preparation employed the immunoSEQ multiplex PCR assay. The multiplex PCR relied on a mix of 60 forward primers for TCR Vbeta segments and 13 reverse primers for TCR Jbeta segments. Amplification of the CDR3 region of rearranged TCR beta genes was performed with a multiplex PCR assay on genomic DNA. On the Illumina HiSeq System, the amplified TCR beta libraries were sequenced as 87-base-pair reads. Per the authors' processing: A later analysis tallied 70 million to 100 million unique TCR beta chains across the 610 or so repertoires, and about 12 million of those chains were shared by two or more donors. Raw reads were error-corrected and collapsed into unique sequences with a nearest-neighbor algorithm that merged closely related sequences to remove PCR and sequencing errors. CDR3 sequences were aligned to IMGT reference sequences to assign V, D and J gene segments. For a sequence to be retained, a match of at least six nucleotides to both a V gene segment and a J gene segment was required. A rearrangement counted as productive if the CDR3 had no stop codons and remained in frame with V and J, and every other rearrangement counted as non-productive. Following IMGT convention, CDR3 was defined as the stretch from the second conserved V-encoded cysteine to the conserved J-encoded phenylalanine. In an earlier analysis of 550 to 650 of the donors, sequences lacking an unambiguous match to a single V gene segment were excluded. An earlier analysis of under 750 of the donors called V segments functional above 56.7% productive rearrangements and segregating when the between-donor standard deviation exceeded 5%. A statistical classification framework was built to diagnose cytomegalovirus status from the catalog of TCR beta chain sequences. A later analysis assigned V and J genes by comparing TCR nucleotide sequences with IMGT/GENE-DB human TR gene sequences. Using the TCRdist pipeline, a later analysis assigned CDR3 sequences along with most-parsimonious VDJ recombination scenarios. A later analysis defined each TCR beta chain by its CDR3 amino acid sequence plus V-gene family, and excluded reads lacking a unique V-gene family. To address suspected cross-contamination and a sequencing artifact, a later analysis removed a few hundred highly shared, low-generation-probability nucleotide sequences. In a later analysis, a clonal expansion index for each public chain was calculated from normalized within-repertoire ranks of inferred template counts. A later analysis computed generation probabilities with a VDJ recombination model fitted to out-of-frame rearrangements, and checked the results against IGoR. A later analysis scored TCR-TCR, TCR-HLA and TCR-CMV co-occurrence with hypergeometric tests, applying a repertoire-size bias correction to TCR pairs. To estimate false discovery rates, a later analysis permuted the HLA or CMV assignments 20 times. In a later analysis, co-occurring TCRs were grouped using DBSCAN, with TCRdist sequence similarity added in when clustering inside HLA-allele-positive subsets. Co-occurrence clustering excluded repertoires with fewer than 30,000 or more than 120,000 public chains, plus five with anomalous nucleotide sharing. TCRdb took this table from immuneACCESS and kept in-frame rearrangements with V and J called. Such tables lack part of the clones; where checked against another copy, unresolved V genes explain under half of the gap, and the rest is unexplained. The V and J calls and clone size come from that table; D and trimming were worked out from the DNA. The sample data list 90,000 to 150,000 clones, and roughly three fifths of these were observed just once. The top ten clones comprise approximately 9.1% of the sample.

Study-wide findings and limitations: About 15 rarely observed V segments, including chromosome 9 orphons, were excluded from the earlier analysis of 550 to 700 of the donors because counts were too low. When HLA alleles, especially DR and DQ, strongly co-occurred, attributing TCR associations to individual alleles was difficult. Cytomegalovirus status was reported to be diagnosed by the classifier with high specificity and sensitivity in both the original and validation cohorts. In vitro tests confirmed that three of the cytomegalovirus-associated TCR beta chains recognize cytomegalovirus antigens. Broadly in line with IMGT annotations, most TCR beta V segments showed up in productive rearrangements about 87% or about 30% of the time in an earlier analysis of some 590 of the donors. In a later genetic analysis, a missense DCLRE1C variant was associated with V-gene and J-gene trimming of TCR beta chains, and the association was replicated in an independent cohort. According to the authors, the approach could potentially be generalized to other disease states and immunological phenotypes. A later analysis reported that several top co-occurrence clusters appeared linked to parvovirus B19, influenza, CMV and Epstein-Barr virus. In a later analysis, TCR association rates were found to vary across HLA loci, with the most associated TCRs seen for DRB1 alleles and the fewest for HLA-C alleles. A later analysis found that most CMV-associated TCR beta chains appeared HLA-restricted, with HLA associations seemingly driven largely by CMV exposure. The cohort was sequenced for TCR beta chains only, and without alpha or paired-chain data the features that could be detected were limited. A further reported finding was that TCR beta sequences accurately predicted the HLA-A and HLA-B alleles for most subjects in the first cohort. In the study, 150 to 200 TCR beta chains were listed as associated with cytomegalovirus. Linkage disequilibrium might explain the correlated functional status among segregating V segments, but an unknown experimental factor could not be excluded. At a false discovery rate of 0.05, a later analysis linked some 17,000 TCR beta sequences to specific HLA alleles. The 87-base-pair reads could not distinguish some IMGT-functional V segments, including TRBV6-2 and TRBV6-3, so those segments were excluded. Because some donors lacked HLA typing at each locus, the association tests relied only on the typed subset. Most TCR sequences were seen in very few donors, while some public TCRs were found in many individuals. The presence/absence analyses assumed that sequencing depth was roughly uniform across donors, and that assumption may not be true. Immune exposure information for the cohort was limited to CMV serostatus. Compared with equally common non-associated chains, HLA-associated TCR beta chains in a later analysis were more clonally expanded and had lower generation probabilities. A cluster of highly shared sequence variants was judged likely to be a technical artifact of the sequencing pipeline. Compared with the approximately 600-donor mean, donors in an Asian-associated ancestry cluster had fewer N-insertions in productive TCRs, according to a later genetic analysis.

Recombination connected TRBV29-1 to TRBJ2-3; 10 bases in the junction line up with TRBD2. The sample was PBMCs. This TCR was sampled from a man aged 40-49 years in good health and CMV-seropositive. The DNA sequence follows: TGCAGCGTATCAAGCGGGAGGGGAGCAGATACGCAGTATTTT. Translation gives CSVSSGRGADTQYF.